This TCR beta chain comes out of a study of response to subunit inactivated influenza vaccine. TCRdb analysed the RT-PCR reads with MiXCR anew, one entry per CDR3 protein. The repertoire holds 450,000 to 700,000 distinct CDR3 sequences, about 15% seen once, with 11% in the top ten. Germline V gene sequence: CDR1 MDHEN, CDR2 SYDVKM. V shed 7 bases and J shed 0 bases, with 18 bases lying between them. The CDR3 has 16 amino acids. The specimen was PBMCs from blood, collected 12 days after vaccination. The rearrangement joins TRBV28 to TRBJ1-1; possible D gene TRBD1, 6 bases. The sequence was obtained from a man aged 45-65 years who received an inactivated influenza vaccine. CDR3 in DNA: TGTGCCAGCAAAGTCGGCTCCGGGACAATGAACACTGAAGCTTTCTTT. It yields the protein CASKVGSGTMNTEAFF.